This T cell receptor (beta chain) was identified in a study of blood T cell repertoires in COVID-19. Turning to the study itself: Samples representing acute and convalescent COVID-19 were sourced from the United States, Italy and Spain. PBMCs, B-cell-depleted T cells, or T cells were the source of the cDNA or gDNA that made up the material.

Germline lookup yields CDR1 MNHEY and CDR2 SVGAGI. This CDR3 spans 12 amino acids. Trimming left V 4 bases short and J 8 bases short, with 6 bases between. Original methodology: Nucleated cell number was recorded as an estimate derived from reference gene primer amplification. Repertoires were generated with immunoSEQ multiplex PCR, while TCRdb's copy carries only in-frame clones and drops some. The DNA was the basis for D and trimming; V, J and clone size are from that table. Of 40,000 to 45,000 clones listed, around 76% are singletons. This chain connects TRBV6-5 to TRBJ1-6; D gene unclear. This clonotype was obtained from a man aged 80 or over with acute or convalescent COVID-19. The specimen sequenced was peripheral blood. The CDR3 DNA reads TGTGCCAGCAGTTTCGGGGATTCACCCCTCCACTTT. It yields the protein CASSFGDSPLHF.